This T cell receptor (beta chain) was captured in a study of blood T cell repertoires in COVID-19. The assay was immunoSEQ multiplex PCR, and TCRdb's table has in-frame clones only and misses some. The sample has roughly 200,000 clones, 75% to 85% seen once. At least ten counts were recorded for this clone. The sequenced material came from PBMCs or T cells enriched from blood (not recorded which). The TCR sequence derives from a middle-aged man who had recovered from COVID-19.

The CDR3, as DNA: TGTGCCATCAGTGAGTCGACTAGCGGGTCCTACGAGCAGTACTTC. It specifies CAISESTSGSYEQYF. The chain links TRBV10-3 to TRBJ2-7; 10 positions agree with TRBD2. Trimming at V came to 0 bases and at J to 1 base, leaving 0 bases not matched to a gene. The CDR3 runs 15 residues. Germline V CDR1 and CDR2: ENHRY, SYGVKD.